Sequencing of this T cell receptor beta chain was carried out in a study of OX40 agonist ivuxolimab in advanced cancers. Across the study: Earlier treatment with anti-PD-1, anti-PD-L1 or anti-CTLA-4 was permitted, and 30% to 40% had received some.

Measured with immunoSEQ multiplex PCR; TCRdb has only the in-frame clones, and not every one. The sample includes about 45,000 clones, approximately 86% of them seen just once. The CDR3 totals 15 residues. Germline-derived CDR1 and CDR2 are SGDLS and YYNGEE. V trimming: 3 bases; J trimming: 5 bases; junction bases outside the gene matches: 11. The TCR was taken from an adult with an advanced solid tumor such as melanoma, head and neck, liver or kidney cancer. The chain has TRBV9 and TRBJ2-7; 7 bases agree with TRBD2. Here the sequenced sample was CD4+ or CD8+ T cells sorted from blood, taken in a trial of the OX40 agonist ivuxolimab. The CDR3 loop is CASSASGEGYDEQYF. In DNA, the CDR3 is TGTGCCAGCAGCGCCAGCGGGGAGGGTTACGACGAGCAGTACTTC.